The source of this T cell receptor (beta chain) is a study of cytomegalovirus exposure and HLA in healthy donors (dated by TCRdb to about 2017). Regarding the study in general: In an earlier analysis of approximately 500 of the donors, 276 Gb of sequence data and roughly 100 million unique TCR beta sequences from some 170 million T cells were reported. An early release that covered some 630 HLA-typed donors contained approximately 300 gigabases of sequencing data and 65 million to 100 million unique TCR sequences. The genetic ancestry cluster associated with self-reported Caucasian donors included 80% to 90% of the roughly 400 genotyped donors. The study was designed to test whether signatures of past pathogen exposure could be identified by cataloging public T cell receptors. Using immunosequencing, the study profiled T cell repertoires from some 670 subjects and related those repertoires to cytomegalovirus serostatus. Besides the first cohort of 550 to 750 subjects, a separate validation cohort made up of 120 or so different subjects was used. To predict cytomegalovirus infection status, the study combined high-throughput TCR immunosequencing, statistical association of individual TCRs with disease status, and machine learning. A later analysis re-examined previously published TCR beta repertoires from over 500 donors and added high-resolution HLA genotyping to investigate patterns of TCR occurrence. Rather than drawing on any new phenotypic data, the later analysis identified candidate immune exposures from TCR beta sequences and the way those sequences occurred across donors. To decide whether each TCR beta V gene segment behaved as functional or pseudogenic, an earlier analysis of approximately 600 of the donors relied on high-throughput TCR beta sequencing. Alongside the repertoire data, information on donor age, sex, ethnicity and CMV serostatus was compiled. A later genetic analysis took genome-wide SNP genotypes for about 60% of the roughly 670 donors and used that subset as a discovery cohort. All discovery cohort repertoires had been generated on a single sequencing platform. Class I and class II HLA loci were covered by the typing at four-digit resolution. Typing coverage varied by locus: roughly 620-630 donors for A, B, C, DRB1 and DQB1; some 520 for DQA1; nearly 610 for DPA1; approximately 490 for DPB1. Roughly 5 DR-DQ haplotypes were handled as single units for association and clustering because linkage in the cohort was strong. Among approximately 370 genotyped donors of the cohort, an average of about 240,000 unique TCR beta nucleotide sequences was sequenced per donor, of which 15% to 20% were non-productive.

On this clone: Its cognate antigen has yet to be identified. No much larger clone exists at a distance of one base, and base qualities are not known.

Broader findings and caveats from the paper: When HLA alleles, especially DR and DQ, strongly co-occurred, attributing TCR associations to individual alleles was difficult. For the cohort, immune exposure information was limited to CMV serostatus. It was suggested by the authors that the approach could potentially be generalized to other disease states and immunological phenotypes. In a later analysis, most CMV-associated TCR beta chains were found to appear HLA-restricted, with HLA associations seemingly driven largely by CMV exposure. A further reported finding was that TCR beta sequences accurately predicted the HLA-A and HLA-B alleles for most subjects in the first cohort. In a later genetic analysis, fewer N-insertions in productive TCRs were reported among donors in an Asian-associated ancestry cluster than the roughly 670-donor mean. The study gave a list of some 150 TCR beta chains associated with cytomegalovirus. The earlier analysis of 450 to 700 of the donors excluded some 16 rarely observed V segments, including chromosome 9 orphons, because counts were too low. In an earlier analysis of about 600 of the donors, most TCR beta V segments appeared in productive rearrangements about 87% or about 30% of the time, broadly matching IMGT annotations. The cohort was sequenced for TCR beta chains only, and without alpha or paired-chain data the features that could be detected were limited. Linkage disequilibrium might explain the correlated functional status among segregating V segments, but an unknown experimental factor could not be ruled out. A cluster of highly shared sequence variants was judged likely to represent a technical artifact of the sequencing pipeline. Presence/absence analyses assumed roughly uniform sequencing depth across donors, an assumption that may not hold. Several of the top co-occurrence clusters appeared to be linked to parvovirus B19, influenza, CMV and Epstein-Barr virus, according to a later analysis. In a later analysis, HLA-associated TCR beta chains showed more clonal expansion and lower generation probabilities than non-associated chains that were equally common. In a later analysis, TCR association rates were found to vary across HLA loci, with the most associated TCRs seen for DRB1 alleles and the fewest for HLA-C alleles. In vitro tests confirmed that a few of the cytomegalovirus-associated TCR beta chains recognize cytomegalovirus antigens. At a false discovery rate of 0.05, a later analysis linked 16,951 TCR beta sequences to specific HLA alleles. The classifier was reported to diagnose cytomegalovirus status with high specificity and sensitivity in both the original and validation cohorts. Most TCR sequences were seen in very few donors, while some public TCRs were found in many individuals. V-gene and J-gene trimming of TCR beta chains was associated with a missense DCLRE1C variant in a later genetic analysis, and the association was replicated in an independent cohort. Because some donors lacked HLA typing at each locus, the association tests relied only on the typed subset.

The receptor library was made with the immunoSEQ multiplex PCR assay. For the multiplex PCR, a mixture combining 60 forward primers for TCR Vbeta segments and 13 reverse primers for TCR Jbeta segments was used. Amplification of the CDR3 region of rearranged TCR beta genes was performed with a multiplex PCR assay on genomic DNA. Amplified TCR beta libraries were sequenced as 87-base-pair reads on the Illumina HiSeq System. From the authors' description of their analysis: Across the roughly 700 repertoires, a later analysis counted roughly 84 million unique TCR beta chains, some 11 million of which were shared by at least two donors. Raw reads were error-corrected and collapsed into unique sequences with a nearest-neighbor algorithm that merged closely related sequences to remove PCR and sequencing errors. Alignment of CDR3 sequences to IMGT reference sequences was used to assign V, D and J gene segments. For a sequence to be retained, a match of at least six nucleotides to both a V gene segment and a J gene segment was required. A rearrangement counted as productive if the CDR3 had no stop codons and remained in frame with V and J, and every other rearrangement counted as non-productive. Following IMGT convention, CDR3 was defined as the stretch from the second conserved V-encoded cysteine to the conserved J-encoded phenylalanine. The earlier analysis of 500 to 650 of the donors excluded any sequence lacking an unambiguous match to a single V gene segment. In an earlier analysis of roughly 600 of the donors, a V segment was called functional when productive rearrangements were above 56.7%, and segregating when the standard deviation between donors exceeded 5%. A statistical classification framework was developed to diagnose cytomegalovirus status using the catalog of TCR beta chain sequences. A later analysis assigned V and J genes by comparing TCR nucleotide sequences with IMGT/GENE-DB human TR gene sequences. Using the TCRdist pipeline, a later analysis assigned CDR3 sequences along with most-parsimonious VDJ recombination scenarios. In a later analysis, every TCR beta chain was defined by the combination of its CDR3 amino acid sequence and its V-gene family, and reads without a unique V-gene family were dropped. A later analysis removed several hundred highly shared, low-generation-probability nucleotide sequences to deal with suspected cross-contamination and a sequencing artifact. In a later analysis, a clonal expansion index for each public chain was calculated from normalized within-repertoire ranks of inferred template counts. A later analysis computed generation probabilities with a VDJ recombination model fitted to out-of-frame rearrangements, and checked the results against IGoR. In a later analysis, TCR-TCR, TCR-HLA and TCR-CMV co-occurrence was scored with hypergeometric tests, and a repertoire-size bias correction was applied to TCR pairs. To estimate false discovery rates, a later analysis permuted the HLA or CMV assignments 20 times. In a later analysis, co-occurring TCRs were grouped using DBSCAN, and TCRdist sequence similarity was added for clustering within HLA-allele-positive subsets. For co-occurrence clustering, repertoires with fewer than 30,000 or more than 120,000 public chains were excluded, along with five repertoires with anomalous nucleotide sharing. In its TCRdb copy, this immuneACCESS table keeps in-frame sequences only and misses some clones. Where compared with another copy, unresolved V genes explain less than half of these, and the others have no known cause. That table gives V, J and clone size, and the DNA gave D and trimming. In all, the sample holds some 130,000 clones, and 80% of those were seen once. Clones ranked in the top ten supply roughly 2.5% of the sample.

The cohort consisted of 600 or so healthy bone marrow donors. At the time of sampling, every cohort member was nominally healthy, though immune exposures that went unrecorded were likely present. The donor tested CMV seronegative and was one of the 352 seronegative cohort members. Every donor gave a peripheral blood sample, and the peripheral blood mononuclear cells from that sample were used for TCR beta sequencing. The Qiagen DNeasy Blood Extraction Kit was used to extract genomic DNA from the blood cell samples. The source is a man in his thirties or forties in good health and CMV-seronegative. What was sequenced was PBMCs.

The DNA reads as follows: TGTGCCAGCAGCTCGGGGCAGGGGTACCAAGAGACCCAGTACTTC. Its protein product is CASSSGQGYQETQYF. The chain joins TRBV7-3 to TRBJ2-5; 6 matching bases give a weak D call of TRBD1. From the germline V gene, CDR1 is SGHTA and CDR2 is FQGTGA. V is shortened by 4 bases, J by 0 bases, and the region joining them spans 12 bases. The CDR3 spans 15 residues, from the cysteine through the phenylalanine. Solely the CDR3 DNA is kept, with 45 bases framed from the first base.